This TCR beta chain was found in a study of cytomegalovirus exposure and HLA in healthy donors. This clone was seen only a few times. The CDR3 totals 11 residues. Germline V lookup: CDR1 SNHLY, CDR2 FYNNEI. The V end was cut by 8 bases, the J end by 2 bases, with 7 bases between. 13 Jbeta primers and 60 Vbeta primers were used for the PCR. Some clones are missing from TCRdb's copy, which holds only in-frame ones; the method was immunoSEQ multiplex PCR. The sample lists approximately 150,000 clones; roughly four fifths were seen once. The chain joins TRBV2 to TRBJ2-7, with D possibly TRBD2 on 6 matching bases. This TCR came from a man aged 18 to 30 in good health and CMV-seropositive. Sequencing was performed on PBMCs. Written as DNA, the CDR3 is TGTGCCAGCTCGGGGGCCTACGAGCAGTACTTC. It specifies CASSGAYEQYF.